This TCR beta chain originates from a study of T-cell reconstitution after alpha-beta-depleted transplantation in children. Study conclusions and caveats: After transplant, at about two months, alpha-beta T cells were reportedly derived from several hundred expanded graft clones. T-cell numbers and diversity, one year after transplant, stemmed largely from T cells that were newly produced. Certain patients had high TCRbeta diversity at day 60, and it came from recipient T cells and thymic progenitors that survived.

Preparation of the TCRbeta library involved a method that used unique molecular identifiers. TCRdb re-called the PCR reads through MiXCR, storing one row per CDR3 protein. In the table there are roughly 490,000 distinct CDR3 sequences, about 10% of which are singletons. This clonotype was observed a handful of times. Antigen: not known. The CDR3 has 16 amino acids. Trimming cost V 1 base and J 4 bases; bases outside gene matches: 8. Germline V gene data show CDR1 as KGHSH and CDR2 as LQKENI. The TCR was taken from a female patient aged 2-9 years who had a stem cell transplant for aplastic anemia, so the T cells may come from the graft donor. The chain uses TRBV18 and TRBJ2-7, with 9 bases aligning to TRBD2. Here the sequenced sample was PBMCs, mostly from graft donor cells, taken 180 days after TCRalphabeta/CD19-depleted stem cell transplant. The CDR3 loop reads CASSPRPAGGPYEQYF. The CDR3 coding sequence is TGTGCCAGCTCACCACGGCCGGCGGGAGGGCCTTACGAGCAGTACTTC.